This is a list of T cell receptor beta chains from one sample in a study of blood T cell repertoires in COVID-19. Only in-frame clones appear in the TCRdb table, and some are missing; sequencing was by immunoSEQ multiplex PCR. The sample lists under 400,000 clones, roughly 86% occurring once. What was sequenced was peripheral blood. The receptors were gathered from a woman in her 30s with COVID-19, enrolled during active disease. CDR3s include the opening cysteine and the closing phenylalanine or tryptophan. The order of the fields is V gene, D gene, J gene, clone size, CDR3 DNA, CDR3 protein. The D gene is left open where the match is weak. Size tells how often a clone was seen (once, few, many) or the class of an expanded clone, and some rows leave it out.

>TRBV5-1|TRBD1|TRBJ1-4|-
TGCGCCAGCAGCCTCACAGGGGGCAGGGAAAAACTGTTTTTT
CASSLTGGREKLFF
>TRBV6-6|TRBD1|TRBJ2-4|-
TGTGCCAGCAGTTACCACCCTGACAGGGACAAAAACATTCAGTACTTC
CASSYHPDRDKNIQYF
>TRBV13|-|TRBJ2-7|-
TGTGCCAGCAGCTTAGCCCCTAGCTCCTACGAGCAGTACTTC
CASSLAPSSYEQYF
>TRBV6-2/TRBV6-3|TRBD2|TRBJ2-3|-
TGTGCCAGCAGTTACGGGGGACTAGCGGGAAGCACAGATACGCAGTATTTT
CASSYGGLAGSTDTQYF
>TRBV5-4|TRBD1|TRBJ2-2|few
TGTGCCAGCAGCTCCCGGATGCAGGGGGCGACCGGGGAGCTGTTTTTT
CASSSRMQGATGELFF
>TRBV5-5|TRBD2|TRBJ2-3|-
TGTGCCAGCAGCTTCGGGACTAGCGGGAGGTATACGCAGTATTTT
CASSFGTSGRYTQYF
>TRBV2|-|TRBJ1-4|-
TGTGCCAGCCTGCAAGCCGAAAAACTGTTTTTT
CASLQAEKLFF
>TRBV6-5|-|TRBJ2-7|-
TGTGCCAGCAGCCGGACCGGGGGTGAGCAGTACTTC
CASSRTGGEQYF
>TRBV3-1/TRBV3-2|TRBD1|TRBJ1-5|once
TGTGCCAGCAGCCCCCGGACAGGGGGCCACCAGCCCCAGCATTTT
CASSPRTGGHQPQHF
>TRBV28|TRBD1|TRBJ2-7|once
TGTGCCAGCAGTTATATCACCGGGACAGACTACGAGCAGTACTTC
CASSYITGTDYEQYF
>TRBV29-1|TRBD2|TRBJ2-3|-
TGCAGCGTTGAAGGGACTAGCGATAACACAGATACGCAGTATTTT
CSVEGTSDNTDTQYF
>TRBV28|TRBD2|TRBJ2-1|-
TGTGCCAGCAGTGCTCGACAGGGTTGGGGACTAGCGGGAGGAAGGAGTGAGCAGTTCTTC
CASSARQGWGLAGGRSEQFF
>TRBV19|-|TRBJ2-7|-
TGTGCCAGTAGTATATTAGGCACAGGCGGAACCTACGAGCAGTACTTC
CASSILGTGGTYEQYF
>TRBV28|-|TRBJ1-2|-
TGTGCCAGCGGTACCGACGGACTTTATGGCTACACCTTC
CASGTDGLYGYTF
>TRBV7-9|-|TRBJ2-5|-
TGTGCCAGCAGCTTTATCGGGTCGGGGGAGACCCAGTACTTC
CASSFIGSGETQYF
>TRBV11-2|-|TRBJ1-1|few
TGTGCCAGCAGCTCCCGAATCGGACTAAACACTGAAGCTTTCTTT
CASSSRIGLNTEAFF
>TRBV28|TRBD2|TRBJ2-1|-
TGTGCCAGCAGTGGGGGGACTAGCGTTCAGCAGTTCTTC
CASSGGTSVQQFF
>TRBV5-1|-|TRBJ2-7|-
TGCGCCAGCAGCTTGGAAGCACGTTACTACGAGCAGTACTTC
CASSLEARYYEQYF
>TRBV3-1/TRBV3-2|-|TRBJ1-5|-
TGTGCCAGCAGCCAAGACGAAGGCAGGGGCAATCAGCCCCAGCATTTT
CASSQDEGRGNQPQHF
>TRBV19|TRBD1|TRBJ2-2|-
TGTGCCAGTAGTCCCGGGACAGGTATTACCGGGGAGCTGTTTTTT
CASSPGTGITGELFF
>TRBV21-1|-|TRBJ2-7|-
TGTGCCAGCAGCAAAGAGGGCTCCGGGACTAGCGGCCTTGAGATGGACGAGCAGTACTTC
CASSKEGSGTSGLEMDEQYF
>TRBV6-5|-|TRBJ2-1|-
TGTGCCGGGGCAGGGGGGAATGAGCAGTTCTTC
CAGAGGNEQFF
>TRBV27|TRBD1|TRBJ1-6|-
TGTGCCAGCAGACAATATGCCGGGACAGGGGCTGATTCACCCCTCCACTTT
CASRQYAGTGADSPLHF
>TRBV6-5|-|TRBJ2-7|-
TGTGCCAGCAGTCCCCTTACAGTGACGGCCTACGAGCAGTACTTC
CASSPLTVTAYEQYF
>TRBV9|TRBD2|TRBJ2-4|once
TGTGCCAGCAGCGTAGGACTAGCGGGGAACAAAAACATTCAGTACTTC
CASSVGLAGNKNIQYF
>TRBV21-1|-|TRBJ2-2|-
TGTGCCAGCAGCAAAGCGCCTAGCGCGTACACCGGGGAGCTGTTTTTT
CASSKAPSAYTGELFF
>TRBV5-5|TRBD2|TRBJ2-1|-
TGTGCCAGCAGCCAACCCTTAACGGGACTAGCGACCAATGAGCAGTTCTTC
CASSQPLTGLATNEQFF